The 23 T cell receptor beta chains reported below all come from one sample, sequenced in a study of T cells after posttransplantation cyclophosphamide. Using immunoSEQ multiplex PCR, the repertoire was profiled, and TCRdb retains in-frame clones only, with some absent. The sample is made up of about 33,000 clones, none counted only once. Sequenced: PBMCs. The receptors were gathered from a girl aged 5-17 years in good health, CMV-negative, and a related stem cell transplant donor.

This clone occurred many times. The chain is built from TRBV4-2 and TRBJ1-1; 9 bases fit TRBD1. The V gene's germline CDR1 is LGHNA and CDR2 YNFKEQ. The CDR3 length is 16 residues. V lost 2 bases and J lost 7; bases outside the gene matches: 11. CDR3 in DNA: TGTGCCAGCAGCCAAACATCGACAGGGGGAGCGGGTGAAGCTTTCTTT. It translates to CASSQTSTGGAGEAFF.

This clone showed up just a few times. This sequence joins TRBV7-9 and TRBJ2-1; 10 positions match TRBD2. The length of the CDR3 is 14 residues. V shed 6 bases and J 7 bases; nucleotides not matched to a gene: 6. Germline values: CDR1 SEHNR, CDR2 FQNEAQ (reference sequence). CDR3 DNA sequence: TGTGCCAGCAGAAAGAGCGGGGGGGAAAATGAGCAGTTCTTC. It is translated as CASRKSGGENEQFF.

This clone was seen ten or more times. CDR3 residues: CASSSNGRWRDVLNNEQFF. The CDR3 region has the DNA TGTGCCAGCAGCTCTAACGGCCGCTGGAGGGATGTATTGAACAATGAGCAGTTCTTC. The rearrangement joins TRBV13 to TRBJ2-1, with D maybe TRBD2 (6 bases). The CDR3 loop spans 19 amino acids. Germline CDR1 reads PRHDT; CDR2 reads FYEKMQ (reference sequence). The V end was cut by 4 bases, the J end by 5 bases, with 27 bases between.

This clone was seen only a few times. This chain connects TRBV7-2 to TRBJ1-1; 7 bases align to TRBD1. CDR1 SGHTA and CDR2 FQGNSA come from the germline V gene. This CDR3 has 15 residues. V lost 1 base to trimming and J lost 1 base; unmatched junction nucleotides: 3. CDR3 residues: CASSLGRGPNTEAFF. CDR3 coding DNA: TGTGCCAGCAGCTTAGGGAGGGGGCCGAACACTGAAGCTTTCTTT. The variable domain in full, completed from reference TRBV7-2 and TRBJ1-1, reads GAGVSQSPSNKVTEKGKDVELRCDPISGHTALYWYRQSLGQGLEFLIYFQGNSAPDKSGLPSDRFSAERTGGSVSTLTIQRTQQEDSAVYLCASSLGRGPNTEAFFGQGTRLTVV.

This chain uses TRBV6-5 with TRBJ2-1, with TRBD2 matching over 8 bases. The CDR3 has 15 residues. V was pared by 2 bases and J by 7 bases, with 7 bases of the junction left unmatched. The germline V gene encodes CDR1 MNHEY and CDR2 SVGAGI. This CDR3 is CASSYSRGGQNEQFF. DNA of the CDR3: TGTGCCAGCAGTTACAGTCGGGGGGGCCAGAATGAGCAGTTCTTC.

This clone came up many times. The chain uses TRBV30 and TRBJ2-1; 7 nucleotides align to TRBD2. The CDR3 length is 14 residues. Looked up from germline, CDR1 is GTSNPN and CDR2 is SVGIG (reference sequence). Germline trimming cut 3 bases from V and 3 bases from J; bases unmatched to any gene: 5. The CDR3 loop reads CAWRGLPSYNEQFF. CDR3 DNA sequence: TGTGCCTGGAGGGGACTACCAAGCTACAATGAGCAGTTCTTC.

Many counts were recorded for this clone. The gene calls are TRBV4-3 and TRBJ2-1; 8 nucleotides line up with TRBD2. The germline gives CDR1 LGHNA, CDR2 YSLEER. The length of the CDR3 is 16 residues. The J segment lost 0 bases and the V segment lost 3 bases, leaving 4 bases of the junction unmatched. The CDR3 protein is CASSQGSGSSYNEQFF. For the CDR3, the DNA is TGCGCCAGCAGCCAGGGAAGCGGGAGCTCCTACAATGAGCAGTTCTTC.

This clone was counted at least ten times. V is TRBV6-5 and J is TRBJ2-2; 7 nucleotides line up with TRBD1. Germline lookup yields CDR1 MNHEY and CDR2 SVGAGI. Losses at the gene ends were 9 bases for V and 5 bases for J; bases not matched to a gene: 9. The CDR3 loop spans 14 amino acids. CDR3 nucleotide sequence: TGTGCCAGTCAAGGGGCCAGGGGGACCGGGGAGCTGTTTTTT. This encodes CASQGARGTGELFF.

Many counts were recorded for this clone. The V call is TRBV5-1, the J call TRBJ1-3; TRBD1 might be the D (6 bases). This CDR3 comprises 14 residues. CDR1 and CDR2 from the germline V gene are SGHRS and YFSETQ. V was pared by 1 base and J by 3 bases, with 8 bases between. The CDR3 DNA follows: TGCGCCAGCAGCTTGACAGGGTATGGAAACACCATATATTTT. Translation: CASSLTGYGNTIYF.

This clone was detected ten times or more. CDR3 in amino acids: CASSLSEGLNTEAFF. The CDR3 DNA is TGTGCCAGCAGCTTATCCGAGGGATTGAACACTGAAGCTTTCTTT. The V gene is TRBV7-6, the J gene TRBJ1-1; D gene unclear. The V gene lost 2 bases and the J gene lost 0 bases, with 10 bases spanning the gap. CDR1 SGHVS and CDR2 FNYEAQ come from the germline V gene. The CDR3 contains 15 residues.

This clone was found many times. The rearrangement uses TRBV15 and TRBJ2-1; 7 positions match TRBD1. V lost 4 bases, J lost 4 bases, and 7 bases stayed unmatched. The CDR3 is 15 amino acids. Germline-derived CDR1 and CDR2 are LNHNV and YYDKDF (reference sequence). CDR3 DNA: TGTGCCACCAGCAAAGGACTGGACAGGTACAATGAGCAGTTCTTC. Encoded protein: CATSKGLDRYNEQFF. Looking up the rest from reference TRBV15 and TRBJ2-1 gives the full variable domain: DAMVIQNPRYQVTQFGKPVTLSCSQTLNHNVMYWYQQKSSQAPKLLFHYYDKDFNNEADTPDNFQSRRPNTSFCFLDIRSPGLGDTAMYLCATSKGLDRYNEQFFGPGTRLTVL.

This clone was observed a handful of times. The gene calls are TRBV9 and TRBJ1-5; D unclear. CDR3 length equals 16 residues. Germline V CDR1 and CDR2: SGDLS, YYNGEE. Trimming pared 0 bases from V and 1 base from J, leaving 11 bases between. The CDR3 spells CASSVDPYSSNQPQHF. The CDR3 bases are TGTGCCAGCAGCGTAGATCCGTACTCCAGCAATCAGCCCCAGCATTTT.

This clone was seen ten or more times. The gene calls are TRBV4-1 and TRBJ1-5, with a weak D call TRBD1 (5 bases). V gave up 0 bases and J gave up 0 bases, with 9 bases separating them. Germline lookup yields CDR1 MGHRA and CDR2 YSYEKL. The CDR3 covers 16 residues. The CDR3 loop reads CASSQDDSDSNQPQHF. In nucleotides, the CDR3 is TGCGCCAGCAGCCAAGATGACAGCGATAGCAATCAGCCCCAGCATTTT.

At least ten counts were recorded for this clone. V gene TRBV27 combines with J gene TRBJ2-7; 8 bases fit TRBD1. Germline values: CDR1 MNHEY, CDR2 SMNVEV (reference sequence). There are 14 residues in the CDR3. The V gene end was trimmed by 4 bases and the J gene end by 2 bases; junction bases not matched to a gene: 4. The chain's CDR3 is CASSYGTGPYEQYF. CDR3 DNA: TGTGCCAGCAGTTACGGGACAGGTCCCTACGAGCAGTACTTC.

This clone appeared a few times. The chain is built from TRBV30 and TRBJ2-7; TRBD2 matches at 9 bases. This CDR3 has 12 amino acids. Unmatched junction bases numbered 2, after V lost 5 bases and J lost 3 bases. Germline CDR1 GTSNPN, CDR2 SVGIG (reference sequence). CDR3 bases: TGTGCCTGGGGCGGGAGGGTCTACGAGCAGTACTTC. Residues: CAWGGRVYEQYF.

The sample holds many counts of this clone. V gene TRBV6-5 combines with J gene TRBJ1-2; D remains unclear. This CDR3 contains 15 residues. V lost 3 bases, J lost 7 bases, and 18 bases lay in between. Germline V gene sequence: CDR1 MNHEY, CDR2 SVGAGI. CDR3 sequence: CASSYYGRQQGGYTF. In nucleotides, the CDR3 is TGTGCCAGCAGTTATTATGGCAGGCAGCAAGGTGGCTACACCTTC.

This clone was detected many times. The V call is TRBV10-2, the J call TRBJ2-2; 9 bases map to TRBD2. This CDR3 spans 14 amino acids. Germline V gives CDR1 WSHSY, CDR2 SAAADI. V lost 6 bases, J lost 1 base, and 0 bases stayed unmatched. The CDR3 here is CASRTSGNTGELFF. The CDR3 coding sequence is TGCGCCAGCAGGACTAGCGGGAACACCGGGGAGCTGTTTTTT.

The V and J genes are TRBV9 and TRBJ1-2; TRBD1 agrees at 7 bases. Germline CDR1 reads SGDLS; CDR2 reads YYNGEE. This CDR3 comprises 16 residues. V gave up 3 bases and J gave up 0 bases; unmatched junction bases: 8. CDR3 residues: CASSAGPGQTNYGYTF. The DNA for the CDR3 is TGTGCCAGCAGCGCAGGACCGGGACAGACTAACTATGGCTACACCTTC.

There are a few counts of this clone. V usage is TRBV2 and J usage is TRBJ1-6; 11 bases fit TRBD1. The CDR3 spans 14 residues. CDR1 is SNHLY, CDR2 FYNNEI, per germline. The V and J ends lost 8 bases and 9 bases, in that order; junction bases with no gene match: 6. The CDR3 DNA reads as TGTGCCAGCGGCGGGACAGGGGGTAGTTCACCCCTCCACTTT. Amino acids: CASGGTGGSSPLHF.

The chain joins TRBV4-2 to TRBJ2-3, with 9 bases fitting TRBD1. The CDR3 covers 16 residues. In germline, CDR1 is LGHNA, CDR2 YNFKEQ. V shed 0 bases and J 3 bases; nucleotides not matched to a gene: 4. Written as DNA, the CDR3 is TGTGCCAGCAGCCAAGATCCCGGGACAGGGACAGATACGCAGTATTTT. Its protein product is CASSQDPGTGTDTQYF.

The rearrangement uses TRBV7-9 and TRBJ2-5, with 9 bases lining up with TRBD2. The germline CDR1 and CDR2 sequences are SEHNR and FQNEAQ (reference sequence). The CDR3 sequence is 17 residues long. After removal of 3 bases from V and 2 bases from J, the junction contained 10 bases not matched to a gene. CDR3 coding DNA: TGTGCCAGCAGCTTCTCTCAGTTGAGCGGGGGGCAAGAGACCCAGTACTTC. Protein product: CASSFSQLSGGQETQYF.

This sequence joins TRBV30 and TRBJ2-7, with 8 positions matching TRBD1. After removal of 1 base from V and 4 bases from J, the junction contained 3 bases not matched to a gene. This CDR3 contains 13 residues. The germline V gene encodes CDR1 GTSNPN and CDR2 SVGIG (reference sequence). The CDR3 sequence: CAWSGQGRYEQYF. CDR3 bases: TGTGCCTGGAGTGGACAGGGGAGATACGAGCAGTACTTC.

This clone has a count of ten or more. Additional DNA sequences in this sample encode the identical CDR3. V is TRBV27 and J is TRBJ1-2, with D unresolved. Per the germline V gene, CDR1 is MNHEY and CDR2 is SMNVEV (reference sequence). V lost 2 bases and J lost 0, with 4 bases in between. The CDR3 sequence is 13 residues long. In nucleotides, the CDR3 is TGTGCCAGCAGTTTAGGAGCTAACTATGGCTACACCTTC. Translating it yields CASSLGANYGYTF.